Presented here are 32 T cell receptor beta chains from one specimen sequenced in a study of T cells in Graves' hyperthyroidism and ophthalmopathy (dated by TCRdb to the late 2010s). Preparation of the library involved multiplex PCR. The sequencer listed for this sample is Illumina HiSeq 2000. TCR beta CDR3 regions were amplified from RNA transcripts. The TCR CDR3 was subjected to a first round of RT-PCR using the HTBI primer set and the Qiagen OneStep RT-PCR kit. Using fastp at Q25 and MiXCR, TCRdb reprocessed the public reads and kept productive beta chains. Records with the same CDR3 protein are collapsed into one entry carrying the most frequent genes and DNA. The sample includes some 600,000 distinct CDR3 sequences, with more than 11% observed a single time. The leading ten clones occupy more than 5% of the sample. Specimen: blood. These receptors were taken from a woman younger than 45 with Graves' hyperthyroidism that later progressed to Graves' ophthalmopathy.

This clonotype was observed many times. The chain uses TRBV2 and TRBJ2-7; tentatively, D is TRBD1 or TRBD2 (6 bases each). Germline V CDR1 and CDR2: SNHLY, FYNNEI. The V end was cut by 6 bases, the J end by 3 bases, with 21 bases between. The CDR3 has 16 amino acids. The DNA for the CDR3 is TGTGCCAGCAGCGGAATTTGGGGGGCTAACATCTACGAGCAGTACTTC. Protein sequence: CASSGIWGANIYEQYF.

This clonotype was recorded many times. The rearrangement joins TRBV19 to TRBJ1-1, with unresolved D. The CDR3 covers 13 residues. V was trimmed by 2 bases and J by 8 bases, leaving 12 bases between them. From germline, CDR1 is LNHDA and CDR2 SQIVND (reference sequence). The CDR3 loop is CASSILTGREAFF. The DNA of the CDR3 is TGTGCCAGTAGTATATTAACTGGACGCGAAGCTTTCTTT.

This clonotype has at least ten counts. DNA of the CDR3: TGTGCCAGCAGTGAAGCCTTAGGGCTATCGAACACCGGGGAGCTGTTTTTT. Encoded protein: CASSEALGLSNTGELFF. V and J are TRBV6-1 and TRBJ2-2; D gene unclear. This CDR3 region has 17 residues. V dropped 0 bases and J dropped 0 bases, with 11 bases sitting between them. Germline V gene lookup returns CDR1 MNHNS and CDR2 SASEGT.

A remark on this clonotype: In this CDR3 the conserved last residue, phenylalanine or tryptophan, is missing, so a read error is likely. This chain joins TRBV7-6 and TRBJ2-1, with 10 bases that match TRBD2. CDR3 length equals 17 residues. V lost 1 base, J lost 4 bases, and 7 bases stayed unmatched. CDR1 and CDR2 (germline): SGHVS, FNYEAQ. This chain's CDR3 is CASSLDGGLAVYNEQFC. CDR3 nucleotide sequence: TGTGCCAGCAGCTTAGACGGAGGACTAGCGGTTTACAATGAGCAGTTCTGC.

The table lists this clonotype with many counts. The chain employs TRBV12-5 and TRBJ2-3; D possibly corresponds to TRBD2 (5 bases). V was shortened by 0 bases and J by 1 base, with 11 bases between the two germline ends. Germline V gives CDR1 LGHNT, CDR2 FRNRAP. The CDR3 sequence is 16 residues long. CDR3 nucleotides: TGTGCTAGTGGTTTGGTGGACCTCGGGGGCACAGATACGCAGTATTTT. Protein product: CASGLVDLGGTDTQYF.

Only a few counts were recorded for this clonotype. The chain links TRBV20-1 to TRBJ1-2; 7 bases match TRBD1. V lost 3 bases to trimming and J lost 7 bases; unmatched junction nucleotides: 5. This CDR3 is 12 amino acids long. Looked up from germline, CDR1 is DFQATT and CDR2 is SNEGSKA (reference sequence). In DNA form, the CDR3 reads TGCAGTGCTAGCACAGGGGCAGCTGGCTACACCTTC. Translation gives CSASTGAAGYTF.

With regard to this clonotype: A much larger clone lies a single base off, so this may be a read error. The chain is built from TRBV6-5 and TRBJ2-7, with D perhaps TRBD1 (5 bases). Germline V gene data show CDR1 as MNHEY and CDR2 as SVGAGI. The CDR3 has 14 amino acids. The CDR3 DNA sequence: TGTGCCAGTAGTTCCCCGGACAAGTCCTACCAGCAGTACTTC. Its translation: CASSSPDKSYQQYF.

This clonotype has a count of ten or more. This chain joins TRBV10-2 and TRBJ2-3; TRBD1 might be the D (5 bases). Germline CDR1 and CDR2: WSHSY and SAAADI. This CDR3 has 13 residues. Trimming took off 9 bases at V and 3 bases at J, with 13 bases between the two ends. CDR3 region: CASDSDYTDTQYF. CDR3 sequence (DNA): TGCGCCAGTGACAGCGATTATACAGATACGCAGTATTTT.

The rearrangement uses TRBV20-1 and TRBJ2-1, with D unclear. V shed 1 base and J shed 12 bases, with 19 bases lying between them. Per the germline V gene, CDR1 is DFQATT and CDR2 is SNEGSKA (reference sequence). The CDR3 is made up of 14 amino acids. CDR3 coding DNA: TGCAGTGCTAGAGCGGGTATACTTTCTGGGGTGCAGTTCTTC. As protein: CSARAGILSGVQFF.

The CDR3 nucleotides are TGTGCCAGCGGACCCTCCTACGAGCAGTACTTC. This encodes CASGPSYEQYF. The chain has TRBV25-1 and TRBJ2-7; no clear D. Germline V gene sequence: CDR1 MGHDK, CDR2 SYGVNS. The germline V and J ends were trimmed by 8 bases and 0 bases, with 5 bases remaining between them. This CDR3 has 11 residues.

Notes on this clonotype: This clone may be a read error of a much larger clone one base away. The CDR3 sequence: CASRDSGLRTDTQYF. The CDR3 DNA reads as TGTGCCAGCAGGGATAGCGGGCTTCGCACAGATACGCAGTATTTT. The V call is TRBV28, the J call TRBJ2-3; 7 nucleotides agree with TRBD2. Germline V lookup: CDR1 MDHEN, CDR2 SYDVKM. V shed 6 bases, J shed 1 base, and the junction held 7 bases outside the gene matches. The CDR3 spans 15 residues.

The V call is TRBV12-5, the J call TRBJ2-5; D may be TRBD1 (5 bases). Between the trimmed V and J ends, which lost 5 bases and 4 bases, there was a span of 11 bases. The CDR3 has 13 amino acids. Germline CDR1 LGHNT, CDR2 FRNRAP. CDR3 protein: CASGTTVRETQYF. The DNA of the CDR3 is TGTGCTAGTGGTACGACAGTTAGAGAGACCCAGTACTTC.

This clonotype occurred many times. CDR3 in amino acids: CSVADTSTNEKLFF. The DNA of the CDR3 is TGCAGCGTTGCGGACACCTCAACTAATGAAAAACTGTTTTTT. The chain has TRBV29-1 and TRBJ1-4, with D possibly TRBD1 on 5 matching bases. Germline CDR1 and CDR2: SQVTM and ANQGSEA. There are 14 residues in the CDR3. V gave up 4 bases and J gave up 0 bases, with 9 bases separating them.

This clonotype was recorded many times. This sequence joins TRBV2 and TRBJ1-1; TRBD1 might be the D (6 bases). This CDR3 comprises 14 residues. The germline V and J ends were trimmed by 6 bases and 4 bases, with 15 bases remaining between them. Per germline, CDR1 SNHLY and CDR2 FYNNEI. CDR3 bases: TGTGCCAGCAGGGATACACAGGGAGGCACTGAAGCTTTCTTT. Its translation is CASRDTQGGTEAFF.

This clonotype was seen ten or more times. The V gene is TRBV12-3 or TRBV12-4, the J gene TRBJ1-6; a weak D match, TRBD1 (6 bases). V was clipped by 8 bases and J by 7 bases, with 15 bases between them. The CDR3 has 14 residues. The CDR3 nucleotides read TGTGCCAGCGGCCGGGGGCGGAACAATTCACCCCTCCACTTT. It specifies CASGRGRNNSPLHF.

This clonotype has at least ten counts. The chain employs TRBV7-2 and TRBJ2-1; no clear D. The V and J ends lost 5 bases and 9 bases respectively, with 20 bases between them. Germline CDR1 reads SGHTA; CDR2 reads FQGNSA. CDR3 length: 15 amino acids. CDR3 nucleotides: TGTGCCAGCAGCGTAGAGGTCAGCGAATGGGCTGAGCAGTTCTTC. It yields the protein CASSVEVSEWAEQFF.

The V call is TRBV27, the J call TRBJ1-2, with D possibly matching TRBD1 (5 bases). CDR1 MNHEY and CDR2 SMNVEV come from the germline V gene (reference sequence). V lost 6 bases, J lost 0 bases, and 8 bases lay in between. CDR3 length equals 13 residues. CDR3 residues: CASRGLANYGYTF. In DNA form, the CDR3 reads TGTGCCAGCAGGGGGCTAGCTAACTATGGCTACACCTTC.

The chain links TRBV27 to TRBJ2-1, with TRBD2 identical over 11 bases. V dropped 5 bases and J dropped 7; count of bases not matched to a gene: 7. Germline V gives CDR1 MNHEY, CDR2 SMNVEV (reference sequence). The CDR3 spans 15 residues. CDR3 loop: CASSHQLAGVNEQFF. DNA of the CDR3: TGTGCCAGCAGTCACCAACTAGCGGGAGTAAATGAGCAGTTCTTC.

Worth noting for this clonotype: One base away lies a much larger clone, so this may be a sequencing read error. The DNA for the CDR3 is TGTGCCAGCAGCCAAGAGGTCCAGGGCTGGCAGCCCCAGCATTTT. Protein product: CASSQEVQGWQPQHF. The rearrangement links TRBV9 to TRBJ1-5; maybe TRBD1 (5 bases). Germline V gene sequence: CDR1 SGDLS, CDR2 YYNGEE. Between the trimmed V and J ends, which lost 4 bases and 7 bases, there was a span of 18 bases. This CDR3 has 15 residues.

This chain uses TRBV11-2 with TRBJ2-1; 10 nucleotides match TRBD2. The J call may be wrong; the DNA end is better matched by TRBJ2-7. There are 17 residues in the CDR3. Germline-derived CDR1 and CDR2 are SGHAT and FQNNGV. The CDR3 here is CASSAAPRTSGYNEQYF. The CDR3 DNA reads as TGTGCCAGCAGCGCAGCTCCTCGGACTAGCGGATACAATGAGCAGTACTTC.

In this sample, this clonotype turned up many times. The CDR3 spells CAISDNGGQDYGYTF. The CDR3 DNA reads TGTGCCATCAGTGACAATGGGGGGCAGGATTATGGCTACACCTTC. This chain connects TRBV10-3 to TRBJ1-2, with D perhaps matching TRBD1 (6 bases). The V and J ends lost 3 bases and 5 bases respectively, with 16 bases between them. The CDR3 loop spans 15 amino acids. From germline, CDR1 is ENHRY and CDR2 SYGVKD.

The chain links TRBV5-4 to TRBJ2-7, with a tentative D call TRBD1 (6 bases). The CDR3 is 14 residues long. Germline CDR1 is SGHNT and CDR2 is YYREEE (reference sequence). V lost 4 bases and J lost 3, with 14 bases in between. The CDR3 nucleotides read TGTGCCAGCAGCCCGCAGCGAGGGGGCTACGAGCAGTACTTC. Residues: CASSPQRGGYEQYF.

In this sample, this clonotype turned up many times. DNA of the CDR3: TGTGCCAGCAGTGCCGGACAGGCGTTTTCCTACGAGCAGTACTTC. Amino acid sequence: CASSAGQAFSYEQYF. V and J are TRBV6-1 and TRBJ2-7, with 7 bases lining up with TRBD1. The CDR3 has 15 residues. The germline V gene encodes CDR1 MNHNS and CDR2 SASEGT. The junction had 7 bases not matched to a gene; V was cut back by 4 bases and J by 1 base.

This CDR3 reads CASSGGTAGNQPQHF. The CDR3 coding sequence is TGTGCCAGTAGTGGTGGGACCGCGGGCAATCAGCCCCAGCATTTT. V is TRBV19 and J is TRBJ1-5; TRBD1 might be the D (5 bases). Trimming pared 5 bases from V and 2 bases from J, leaving 13 bases between. This CDR3 region has 15 residues. CDR1 and CDR2 from the germline V gene are LNHDA and SQIVND (reference sequence).

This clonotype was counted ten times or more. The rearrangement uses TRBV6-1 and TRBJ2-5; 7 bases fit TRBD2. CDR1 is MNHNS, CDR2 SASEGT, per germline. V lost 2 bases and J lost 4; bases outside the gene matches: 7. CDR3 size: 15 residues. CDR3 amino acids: CASSESRGVGETQYF. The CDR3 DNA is TGTGCCAGCAGTGAATCCCGGGGGGTCGGAGAGACCCAGTACTTC.

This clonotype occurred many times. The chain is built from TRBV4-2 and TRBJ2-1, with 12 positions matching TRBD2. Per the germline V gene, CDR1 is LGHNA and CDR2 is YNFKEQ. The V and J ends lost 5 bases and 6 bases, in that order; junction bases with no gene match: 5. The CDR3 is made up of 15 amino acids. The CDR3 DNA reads TGTGCCAGCAGCATAGGACTAGCGGGAAGCAATGAGCAGTTCTTC. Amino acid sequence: CASSIGLAGSNEQFF.

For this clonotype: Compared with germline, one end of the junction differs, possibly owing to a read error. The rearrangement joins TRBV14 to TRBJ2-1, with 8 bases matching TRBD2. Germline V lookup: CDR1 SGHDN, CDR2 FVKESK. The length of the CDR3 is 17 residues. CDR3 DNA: TGTGGCAGCAGCCAAGATAAGGCGGGAGGCTTCTACAATGAGCAGTTCTTC. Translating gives CGSSQDKAGGFYNEQFF.

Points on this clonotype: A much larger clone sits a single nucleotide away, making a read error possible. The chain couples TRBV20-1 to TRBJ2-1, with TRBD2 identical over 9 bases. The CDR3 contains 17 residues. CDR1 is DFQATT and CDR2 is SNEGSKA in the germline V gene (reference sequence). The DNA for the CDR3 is TGCAGTGCTAGAGAAGGTATTGCGGGAGGGCCTTACAATGAGCAGCTCTTC. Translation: CSAREGIAGGPYNEQLF.

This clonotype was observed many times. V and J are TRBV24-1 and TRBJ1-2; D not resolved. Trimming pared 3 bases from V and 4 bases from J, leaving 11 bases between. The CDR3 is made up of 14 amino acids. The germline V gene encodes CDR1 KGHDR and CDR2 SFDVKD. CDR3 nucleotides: TGTGCCACCAGTGATGCCCATACCCCCTATGGCTACACCTTC. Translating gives CATSDAHTPYGYTF.

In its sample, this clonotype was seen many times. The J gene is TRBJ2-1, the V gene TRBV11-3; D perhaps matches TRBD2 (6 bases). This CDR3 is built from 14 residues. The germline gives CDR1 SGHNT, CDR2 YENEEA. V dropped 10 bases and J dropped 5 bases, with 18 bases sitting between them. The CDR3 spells CATQFQRANNEQFF. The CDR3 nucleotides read TGTGCCACCCAGTTCCAGCGGGCCAACAATGAGCAGTTCTTC.

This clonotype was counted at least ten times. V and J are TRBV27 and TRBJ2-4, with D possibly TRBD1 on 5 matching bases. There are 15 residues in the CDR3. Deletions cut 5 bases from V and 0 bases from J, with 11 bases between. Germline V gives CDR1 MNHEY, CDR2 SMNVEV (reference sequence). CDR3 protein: CASSTGHLAKNIQYF. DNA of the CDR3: TGTGCCAGCAGTACTGGACATTTAGCCAAAAACATTCAGTACTTC.

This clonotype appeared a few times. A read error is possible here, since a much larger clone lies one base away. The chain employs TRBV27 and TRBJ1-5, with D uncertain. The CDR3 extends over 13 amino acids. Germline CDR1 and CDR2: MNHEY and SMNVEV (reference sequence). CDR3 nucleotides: TGTGCCAGCAGTTTCGGTAGCAATCACCCCCAGCATTTT. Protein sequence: CASSFGSNHPQHF.